Below, one T cell receptor beta chain is given with its context. This specimen belongs to a study of OX40 agonist ivuxolimab in advanced cancers. Clones were read by immunoSEQ multiplex PCR, and TCRdb kept only the in-frame ones, dropping some. The sample holds under 80,000 clones, roughly 88% seen once. Losses at the gene ends were 2 bases for V and 5 bases for J; bases not matched to a gene: 15. Germline V CDR1 and CDR2: SGHVS, FQNEAQ. The CDR3 has 18 amino acids. The V gene is TRBV7-8, the J gene TRBJ2-1; 7 positions match TRBD2. The source is an adult with an advanced solid tumor such as melanoma, head and neck, liver or kidney cancer. Material: CD4+ or CD8+ T cells sorted from blood, obtained in a trial of the OX40 agonist ivuxolimab. Here the CDR3 reads CASSLFPPGTKVDNEQFF. The CDR3 bases are TGTGCCAGCAGCTTATTTCCGCCCGGGACTAAAGTAGACAATGAGCAGTTCTTC.